A single sample gave rise to the 10 T cell receptor beta chains below, sequenced in a study of blood T cell repertoires in COVID-19. Libraries were prepared by immunoSEQ multiplex PCR; TCRdb keeps only in-frame clonotypes and omits some of them. Among around 390,000 clones listed, about 83% were seen once. The sample comprised PBMCs or T cells enriched from blood (not recorded which). Source of these receptors: a woman aged 50 to 60 who had recovered from COVID-19.

The chain links TRBV28 to TRBJ1-2; no definite D call. Germline lookup yields CDR1 MDHEN and CDR2 SYDVKM. V shed 2 bases and J shed 2 bases, with 6 bases lying between them. This CDR3 has 13 residues. CDR3 sequence reads: CASSLNLNYGYTF. The CDR3 DNA is TGTGCCAGCAGTTTAAACCTAAACTATGGCTACACCTTC.

The chain is built from TRBV9 and TRBJ2-1; TRBD1 might be the D (6 bases). V was cut by 4 bases and J by 0 bases, with 11 bases left in between. The length of the CDR3 is 15 residues. Germline CDR1 is SGDLS and CDR2 is YYNGEE. The CDR3 sequence is CASSLGTSSYNEQFF. Written as DNA, the CDR3 is TGTGCCAGCAGCCTCGGGACAAGCTCCTACAATGAGCAGTTCTTC.

The chain uses TRBV7-9 and TRBJ1-1, with no clear D. This CDR3 has 13 amino acids. Trimming left V 2 bases short and J 6 bases short, with 10 bases between. Germline CDR1 SEHNR, CDR2 FQNEAQ (reference sequence). The CDR3 sequence is CASSLKERAEAFF. The CDR3 DNA follows: TGTGCCAGCAGCTTAAAGGAGCGCGCTGAAGCTTTCTTT.

This chain connects TRBV29-1 to TRBJ1-2; D ambiguous. CDR1 and CDR2 from the germline V gene are SQVTM and ANQGSEA. Trimming cost V 6 bases and J 3 bases, with 20 bases left between them. The length of the CDR3 is 15 residues. CDR3 coding DNA: TGCAGCGTCATGGACGCCACCGGGGAGCACTATGGCTACACCTTC. Translated: CSVMDATGEHYGYTF.

This chain connects TRBV7-9 to TRBJ2-7, with D possibly matching TRBD2 (6 bases). Germline lookup yields CDR1 SEHNR and CDR2 FQNEAQ (reference sequence). The CDR3 is 13 residues long. V lost 4 bases and J 3 bases, leaving 10 bases between the germline ends. The CDR3 DNA reads TGTGCCAGCAGCTCCGGGGGTTACTACGAGCAGTACTTC. Translating it yields CASSSGGYYEQYF.

This clone was recorded a few times. The chain couples TRBV7-9 to TRBJ1-1; no firm D call. The CDR3 covers 15 residues. Germline V lookup: CDR1 SEHNR, CDR2 FQNEAQ (reference sequence). Trimming took off 0 bases at V and 0 bases at J, with 8 bases between the two ends. This CDR3 reads CASSLAEVMNTEAFF. The CDR3 DNA reads as TGTGCCAGCAGCTTAGCTGAGGTAATGAACACTGAAGCTTTCTTT.

Details on this clone: Other DNA sequences of this sample code for an identical CDR3. The gene calls are TRBV4-1 and TRBJ1-2, with 12 bases identical to TRBD1. The V gene's germline CDR1 is MGHRA and CDR2 YSYEKL. V was clipped by 2 bases and J by 8 bases; unmatched bases: 6. The CDR3 consists of 15 residues. The CDR3 is CASSQPGQGARGYTF. CDR3 in DNA: TGCGCCAGCAGCCAACCGGGACAGGGGGCGCGCGGCTACACCTTC.

The CDR3 bases are TGTGCCAGCAGCCAAGATCTGACAGGGAGTAGGCCTGAAGCTTTCTTT. Translated, it gives CASSQDLTGSRPEAFF. This chain connects TRBV3-1 (or the pseudogene TRBV3-2) to TRBJ1-1, with 7 nucleotides matching TRBD1. CDR3 size: 16 residues. Germline CDR1 reads LGHDT; CDR2 reads YNNKEL (reference sequence). J was trimmed by 6 bases and V by 0 bases; bases with no gene match: 10.

The rearrangement joins TRBV19 to TRBJ2-5; the match to TRBD1 covers 11 bases. This CDR3 comprises 16 residues. Germline CDR1 is LNHDA and CDR2 is SQIVND (reference sequence). V shed 0 bases and J 4 bases; nucleotides not matched to a gene: 4. CDR3 DNA sequence: TGTGCCAGTAGTATAGATCTTGGGACAGGGGGAGAGACCCAGTACTTC. It encodes CASSIDLGTGGETQYF.

This chain joins TRBV5-1 and TRBJ2-3, with TRBD1 matching 12 bases. Germline loops: CDR1 SGHRS, CDR2 YFSETQ. The ends lost 2 bases at V and 4 bases at J; junction bases unmatched: 8. This CDR3 has 17 amino acids. The CDR3 DNA reads as TGCGCCAGCAGCTTCGGGACAGGGGGCGCGAGGGCAGATACGCAGTATTTT. It codes for CASSFGTGGARADTQYF.